This T cell receptor beta chain was found in a study of blood T cells in healthy people across ages. Findings and caveats of the study: It was not possible, with unsorted PBMCs, to conclusively compare naive and antigen-experienced cells.

A sample-barcoded 5' primer and a J-beta primer mix were used in a second PCR of about 6 to 11 cycles. With 12 random nucleotides, a template-switch adaptor tagged each individual cDNA molecule. Each CDR3 protein is one row after TCRdb ran MiXCR on the 5' RACE reads. The sample consists of about 1.4 million distinct CDR3 sequences, roughly 59% of them appearing once. As concerns this clonotype: Its antigen is not known.

The sample comprised blood. This receptor was obtained from a man in his late teens or twenties in good health.

CDR3 bases: TGCGCCAGCAGCGGGACAGGGGGCTCCTACAATGAGCAGTACTTC. Its translation: CASSGTGGSYNEQYF. The gene calls are TRBV5-1 and TRBJ2-1, with 12 positions matching TRBD1. The J call is uncertain, as TRBJ2-7 better fits the DNA end. Germline CDR1 is SGHRS and CDR2 is YFSETQ. CDR3 size: 15 residues.